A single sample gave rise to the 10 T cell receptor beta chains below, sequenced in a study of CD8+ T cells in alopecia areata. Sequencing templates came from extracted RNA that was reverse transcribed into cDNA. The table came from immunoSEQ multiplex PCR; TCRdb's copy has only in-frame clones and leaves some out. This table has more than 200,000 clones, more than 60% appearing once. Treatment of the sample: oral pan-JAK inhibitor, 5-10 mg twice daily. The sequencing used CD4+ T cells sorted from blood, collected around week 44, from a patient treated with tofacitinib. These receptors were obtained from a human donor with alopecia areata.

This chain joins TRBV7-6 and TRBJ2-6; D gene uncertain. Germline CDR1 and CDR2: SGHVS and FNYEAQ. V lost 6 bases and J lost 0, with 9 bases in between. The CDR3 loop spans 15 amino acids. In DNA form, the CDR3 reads TGTGCCAGCAGTTATCAGCTCTCTGGGGCCAACGTCCTGACTTTC. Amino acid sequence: CASSYQLSGANVLTF.

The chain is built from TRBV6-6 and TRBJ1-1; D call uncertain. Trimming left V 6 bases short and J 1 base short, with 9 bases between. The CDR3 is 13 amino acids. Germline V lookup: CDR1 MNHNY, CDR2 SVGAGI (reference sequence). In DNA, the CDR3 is TGTGCCAGCAGGACACCGAAGAACACTGAAGCTTTCTTT. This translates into CASRTPKNTEAFF.

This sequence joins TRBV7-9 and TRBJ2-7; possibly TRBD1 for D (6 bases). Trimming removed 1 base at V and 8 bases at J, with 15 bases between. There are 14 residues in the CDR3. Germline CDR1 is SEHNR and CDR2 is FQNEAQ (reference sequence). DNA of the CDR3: TGTGCCAGCAGCTTAGAGGACAGAAAAAATCAGCAGTACTTC. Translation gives CASSLEDRKNQQYF.

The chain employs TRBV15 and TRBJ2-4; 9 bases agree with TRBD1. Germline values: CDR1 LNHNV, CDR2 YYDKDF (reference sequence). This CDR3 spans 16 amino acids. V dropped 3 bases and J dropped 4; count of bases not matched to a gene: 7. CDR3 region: CATSSSGGQGKNIQYF. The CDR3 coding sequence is TGTGCCACCAGCAGCTCGGGAGGACAGGGGAAAAACATTCAGTACTTC.

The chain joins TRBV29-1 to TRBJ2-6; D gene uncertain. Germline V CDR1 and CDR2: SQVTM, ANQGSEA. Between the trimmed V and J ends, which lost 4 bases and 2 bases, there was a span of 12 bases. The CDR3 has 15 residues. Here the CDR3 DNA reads TGCAGCGTTGTGGTGGGCAGAACTGGGGCCAACGTCCTGACTTTC. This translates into CSVVVGRTGANVLTF.

The CDR3 DNA is TGTGCCTGGAGGATTATGAACACTGAAGCTTTCTTT. Translation gives CAWRIMNTEAFF. J is TRBJ1-1 and V is TRBV30; D gene ambiguous. Germline CDR1 GTSNPN, CDR2 SVGIG (reference sequence). The CDR3 has 12 residues. Trimming stripped 3 bases from V and 0 bases from J, with 5 bases between.

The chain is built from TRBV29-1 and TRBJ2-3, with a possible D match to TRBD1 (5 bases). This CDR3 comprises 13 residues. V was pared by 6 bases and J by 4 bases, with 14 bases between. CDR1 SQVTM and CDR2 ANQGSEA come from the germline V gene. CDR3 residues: CSVAGINSDTQYF. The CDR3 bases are TGCAGCGTCGCAGGGATCAACTCAGATACGCAGTATTTT.

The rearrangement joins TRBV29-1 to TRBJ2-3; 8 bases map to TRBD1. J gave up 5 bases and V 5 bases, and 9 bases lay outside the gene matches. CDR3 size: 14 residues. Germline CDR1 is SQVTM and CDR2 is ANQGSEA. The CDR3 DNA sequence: TGCAGCGTTTTTCCAGGGGGCGCATTAGATACGCAGTATTTT. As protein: CSVFPGGALDTQYF.

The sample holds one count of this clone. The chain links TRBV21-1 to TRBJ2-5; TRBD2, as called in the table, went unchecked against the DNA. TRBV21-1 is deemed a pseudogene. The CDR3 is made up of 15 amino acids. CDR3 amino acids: CASSTLAGGGETQYF. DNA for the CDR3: TGTGCCAGCAGCACACTAGCGGGGGGCGGGGAGACCCAGTACTTC.

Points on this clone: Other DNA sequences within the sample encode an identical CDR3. For the CDR3, the DNA is TGTGCCAGCAGTCTACAGGGCGGGGAGACCCAGTACTTC. The encoded protein is CASSLQGGETQYF. The chain links TRBV13 to TRBJ2-5; D possibly corresponds to TRBD1 (6 bases). Trimming left V 6 bases short and J 5 bases short, with 13 bases between. The length of the CDR3 is 13 residues. Per germline, CDR1 PRHDT and CDR2 FYEKMQ (reference sequence).